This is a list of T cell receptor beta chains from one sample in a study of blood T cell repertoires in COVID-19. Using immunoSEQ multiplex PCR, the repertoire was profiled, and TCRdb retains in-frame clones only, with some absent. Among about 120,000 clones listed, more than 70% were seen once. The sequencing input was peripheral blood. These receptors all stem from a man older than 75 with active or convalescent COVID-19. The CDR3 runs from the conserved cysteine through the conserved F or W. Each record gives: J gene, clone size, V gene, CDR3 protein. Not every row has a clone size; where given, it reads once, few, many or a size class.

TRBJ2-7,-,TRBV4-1,CASSLQGLAGHVQYF
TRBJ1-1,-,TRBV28,CASRPFPGVNTEAFF
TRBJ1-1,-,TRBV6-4,CASSAQGDTEAFF
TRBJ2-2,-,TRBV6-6,CASRKRQGADTGELFF
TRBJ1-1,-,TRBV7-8,CASSLAGTGGDAFF
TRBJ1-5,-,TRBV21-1,CASSKSRDRGLLYSNQPQHF
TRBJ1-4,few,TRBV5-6,CASSPRAATNEKLFF
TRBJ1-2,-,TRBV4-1,CASSQENAGGYGYTF
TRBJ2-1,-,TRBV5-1,CASRLDSYNEQFF
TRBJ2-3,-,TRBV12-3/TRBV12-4,CASSPAGTDTQYF
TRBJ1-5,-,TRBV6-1,CASSEARGNQPQHF
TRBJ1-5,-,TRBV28,CASRDTLNQPQHF
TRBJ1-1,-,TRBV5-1,CASKRGTENTEAFF
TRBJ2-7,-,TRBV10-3,CATSSGGEFRLDEQYF
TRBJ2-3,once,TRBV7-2,CASSPSGYSTDTQYF
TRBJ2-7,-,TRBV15,CATSRGLTGEQQYF
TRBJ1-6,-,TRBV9,CASSAYTGLENSPLHF
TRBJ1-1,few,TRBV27,CASSQGMDRGITEAFF
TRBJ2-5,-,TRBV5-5,CASSLGSSGETQYF
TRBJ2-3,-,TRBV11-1,CASSSPGTDTQYF
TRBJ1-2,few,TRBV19,CASSIGDNYGYTF
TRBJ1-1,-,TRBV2,CASSSDGGPEAFF
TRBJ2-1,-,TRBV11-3,CASSISGGSYNEQFF
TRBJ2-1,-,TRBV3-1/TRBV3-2,CASSRGPGNNEQFF
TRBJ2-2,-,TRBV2,CASSAGTGELFF
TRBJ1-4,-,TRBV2,CASSLNAGLEKLFF
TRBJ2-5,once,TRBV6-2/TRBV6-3,CASSPTRDRGETQYF
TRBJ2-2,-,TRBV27,CASSFGGRGELFF
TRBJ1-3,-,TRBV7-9,CASSEGAGNTIYF
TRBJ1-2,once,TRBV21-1,CAELLQVSYGYTF
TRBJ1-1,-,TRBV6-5,CASIRQPETEAFF
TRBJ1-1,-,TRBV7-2,CASRLTGTSREAFF
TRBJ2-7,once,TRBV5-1,CASSSGAGAREQYF
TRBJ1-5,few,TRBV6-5,CASRGEQGYNQPQHF
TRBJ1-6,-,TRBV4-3,CASSQGKRSSYNSPLHF
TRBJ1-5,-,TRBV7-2,CASSNQPGNQPQHF
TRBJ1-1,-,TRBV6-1,CASSERAGQGSAFF
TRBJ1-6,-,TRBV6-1,CASSEGGGSPLHF
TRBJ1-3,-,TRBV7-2,CASSLDRGRNTIYF
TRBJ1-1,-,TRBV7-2,CASSSQGEGEAFF
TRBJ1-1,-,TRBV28,CASSFSGLAGTEAFF
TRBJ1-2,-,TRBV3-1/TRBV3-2,CASSRDSSRGYTF
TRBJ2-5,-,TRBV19,CASTDMGADQETQYF
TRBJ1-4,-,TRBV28,CATQGIANEKLFF
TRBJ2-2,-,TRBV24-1,CATSDFSGGTTGELFF
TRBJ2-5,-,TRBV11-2,CASSPGNLGTPETQYF
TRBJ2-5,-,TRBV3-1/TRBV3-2,CASSPLAEETQYF
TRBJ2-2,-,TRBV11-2,CASSPQASGGSGELFF
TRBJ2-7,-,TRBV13,CASSRGPHEQYF
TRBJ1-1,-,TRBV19,CASSLAPGEAFF
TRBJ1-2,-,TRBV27,CASSSSLTNDHGYTF
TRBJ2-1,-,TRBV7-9,CASSSSGETYNEQFF
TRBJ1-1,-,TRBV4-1,CASSLRGAANTEAFF
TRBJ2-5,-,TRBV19,CASSIGAAFQETQYF
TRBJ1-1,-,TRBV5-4,CASSSAGTPEAFF
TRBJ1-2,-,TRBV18,CASSEGVYGYTF